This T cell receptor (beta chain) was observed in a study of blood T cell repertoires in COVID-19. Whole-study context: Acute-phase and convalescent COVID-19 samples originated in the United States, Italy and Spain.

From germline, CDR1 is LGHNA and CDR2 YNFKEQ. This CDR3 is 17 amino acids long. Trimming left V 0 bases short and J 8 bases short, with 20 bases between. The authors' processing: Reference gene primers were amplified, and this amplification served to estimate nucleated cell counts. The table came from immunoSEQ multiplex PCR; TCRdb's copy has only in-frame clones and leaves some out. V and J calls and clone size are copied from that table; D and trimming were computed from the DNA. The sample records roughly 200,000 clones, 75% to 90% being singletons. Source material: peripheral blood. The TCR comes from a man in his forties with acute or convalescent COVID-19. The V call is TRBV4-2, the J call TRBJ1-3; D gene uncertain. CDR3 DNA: TGTGCCAGCAGCCAAGATAGGTTTGAGTCCCCCGGGGACACCATATATTTT. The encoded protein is CASSQDRFESPGDTIYF.